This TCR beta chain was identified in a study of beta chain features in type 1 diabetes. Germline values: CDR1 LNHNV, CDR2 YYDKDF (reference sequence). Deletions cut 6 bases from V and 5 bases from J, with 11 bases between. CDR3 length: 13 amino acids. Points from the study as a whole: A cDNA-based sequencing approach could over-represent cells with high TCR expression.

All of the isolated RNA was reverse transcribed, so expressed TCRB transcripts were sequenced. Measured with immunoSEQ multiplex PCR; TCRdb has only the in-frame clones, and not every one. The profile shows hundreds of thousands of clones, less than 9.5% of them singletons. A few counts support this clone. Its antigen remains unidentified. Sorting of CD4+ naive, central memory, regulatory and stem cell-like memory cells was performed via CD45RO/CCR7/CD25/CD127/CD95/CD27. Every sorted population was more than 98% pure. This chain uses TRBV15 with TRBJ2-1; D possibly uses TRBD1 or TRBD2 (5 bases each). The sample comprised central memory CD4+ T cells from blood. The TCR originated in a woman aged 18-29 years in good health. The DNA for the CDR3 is TGTGCCACCAGTTGGGACCATAACAATGAGCAGTTCTTC. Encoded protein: CATSWDHNNEQFF.